One sample yielded the 15 T cell receptor beta chains listed below, sequenced in a study of blood T cell repertoires in COVID-19. Sequencing used immunoSEQ multiplex PCR; TCRdb keeps in-frame clones, though not all of them. The table shows 100,000 to 150,000 clones, with about 88% occurring only once. The sample consisted of peripheral blood. The receptor source for this set is a woman older than 75 with acute or convalescent COVID-19.

The chain couples TRBV7-9 to TRBJ1-3; D uncertain. Looked up from germline, CDR1 is SEHNR and CDR2 is FQNEAQ (reference sequence). V lost 7 bases to trimming and J lost 3 bases, with 7 bases between them. This CDR3 spans 12 amino acids. This CDR3 is CASTDFGNTIYF. The CDR3 DNA reads TGTGCCAGCACGGACTTTGGAAACACCATATATTTT.

This clone appeared a single time. The chain carries TRBV11-3 and TRBJ1-3; D uncertain. V lost 6 bases and J lost 0, with 9 bases in between. The CDR3 totals 14 residues. Germline V gives CDR1 SGHNT, CDR2 YENEEA. DNA of the CDR3: TGTGCCAGCAGTGATACAGCCTCTGGAAACACCATATATTTT. This translates into CASSDTASGNTIYF.

This clone was counted a single time. The chain combines TRBV4-1 with TRBJ1-2; 10 bases agree with TRBD1. The CDR3 has 17 residues. The J segment lost 4 bases and the V segment lost 0 bases, leaving 8 bases of the junction unmatched. The V gene's germline CDR1 is MGHRA and CDR2 YSYEKL. The CDR3 DNA is TGCGCCAGCAGCCAAGATTTAGGGACAGGGGCTTCCTATGGCTACACCTTC. Translating it yields CASSQDLGTGASYGYTF.

The rearrangement links TRBV2 to TRBJ1-1; 9 nucleotides line up with TRBD1. The V gene's germline CDR1 is SNHLY and CDR2 FYNNEI. Trimming at V came to 5 bases and at J to 0 bases, leaving 7 bases not matched to a gene. CDR3 length: 16 amino acids. Here the CDR3 DNA reads TGTGCCAGCAGTAAGGGACAGGGTGGAGTGAACACTGAAGCTTTCTTT. Translating gives CASSKGQGGVNTEAFF.

J is TRBJ2-1 and V is TRBV7-8, with D possibly TRBD2 on 5 matching bases. V gave up 0 bases and J gave up 7 bases, with 16 bases separating them. CDR1 is SGHVS and CDR2 is FQNEAQ in the germline V gene. This CDR3 is built from 16 residues. CDR3 loop: CASSLAVAGHGNEQFF. In DNA, the CDR3 is TGTGCCAGCAGCTTAGCGGTTGCGGGCCACGGAAATGAGCAGTTCTTC.

This clone was seen once. The V and J genes are TRBV5-4 and TRBJ1-2; tentative D call: TRBD1 (5 bases). V was cut by 4 bases and J by 2 bases, with 12 bases left in between. CDR1 is SGHNT, CDR2 YYREEE, per germline (reference sequence). This CDR3 spans 14 amino acids. This chain's CDR3 is CASSLPAGNYGYTF. The DNA of the CDR3 is TGTGCCAGCAGCCTTCCGGCAGGGAACTATGGCTACACCTTC.

This sequence joins TRBV5-1 and TRBJ1-6, with a weak D call TRBD1 (5 bases). The CDR3 length is 12 residues. Germline V lookup: CDR1 SGHRS, CDR2 YFSETQ. Trimming stripped 4 bases from V and 10 bases from J, with 9 bases between. The CDR3 DNA reads as TGCGCCAGCAGCGGAGGGGACTCACCCCTCCACTTT. The encoded protein is CASSGGDSPLHF.

The V gene is TRBV6-2 or TRBV6-3, the J gene TRBJ2-7, with 7 nucleotides matching TRBD1. The CDR3 runs 13 residues. The germline CDR1 and CDR2 sequences are MNHEY and SVGEGT. The V and J ends lost 4 bases and 6 bases, in that order; junction bases with no gene match: 6. CDR3 DNA sequence: TGTGCCAGCAGTTTGGAAGGGACAGTCGAGCAGTACTTC. Protein sequence: CASSLEGTVEQYF.

About this clone: One end of the junction varies from germline; a read error may be responsible. V and J are TRBV12-5 and TRBJ1-5; TRBD1 is a possible D gene (6 bases). CDR1 and CDR2 from the germline V gene are LGHNT and FRNRAP. This CDR3 is built from 13 residues. The CDR3 DNA is TGTGCTAGTGCTCTAGGGGGAGATCAGTCCCAGCATTTT. Encoded protein: CASALGGDQSQHF.

In DNA, the CDR3 is TGTGCCAGCAGAGCAAAGTATAGCAATCAGCCCCAGCATTTT. Translated, it gives CASRAKYSNQPQHF. The chain joins TRBV2 to TRBJ1-5; D unclear. Trimming took 6 bases from V and 0 from J, leaving 9 bases between them. The CDR3 totals 14 residues. Per germline, CDR1 SNHLY and CDR2 FYNNEI.

This clone has more than one count but fewer than ten. The J gene is TRBJ1-1, the V gene TRBV18, with a weak D call TRBD1 (6 bases). The CDR3 is made up of 18 amino acids. Germline V gene data show CDR1 as KGHSH and CDR2 as LQKENI. Trimming removed 2 bases from V and 0 bases from J, with 19 bases in between. The CDR3 DNA follows: TGTGCCAGCTCACCAGCCCTCCAGGGGAGAGGGGTGAACACTGAAGCTTTCTTT. The encoded protein is CASSPALQGRGVNTEAFF.

The chain joins TRBV2 to TRBJ1-6; D remains unclear. Deletions cut 4 bases from V and 9 bases from J, with 7 bases between. Per germline, CDR1 SNHLY and CDR2 FYNNEI. This CDR3 is built from 12 residues. Here the CDR3 DNA reads TGTGCCAGCAGTGGGAGCTTTTCACCCCTCCACTTT. Protein sequence: CASSGSFSPLHF.

The V gene is TRBV7-2, the J gene TRBJ2-5, with 7 bases matching TRBD1. The CDR3 runs 14 residues. In germline, CDR1 is SGHTA, CDR2 FQGNSA. Trimming removed 6 bases from V and 4 bases from J; junction bases left unmatched: 8. CDR3 DNA sequence: TGTGCCAGCAGGCATCAGGGGGTAGGAGAGACCCAGTACTTC. As protein: CASRHQGVGETQYF.

This chain connects TRBV5-1 to TRBJ2-3; perhaps TRBD2 as D (5 bases). The CDR3 has 14 residues. The V gene's germline CDR1 is SGHRS and CDR2 YFSETQ. V gave up 0 bases and J gave up 6 bases, with 11 bases separating them. CDR3 in amino acids: CASSLVRGPDTQYF. In DNA, the CDR3 is TGCGCCAGCAGCTTGGTTCGGGGTCCGGATACGCAGTATTTT.

The V gene is TRBV28, the J gene TRBJ2-7; 8 bases fit TRBD1. The CDR3 spans 13 residues. Trimming cost V 8 bases and J 5 bases; bases outside gene matches: 8. Germline-derived CDR1 and CDR2 are MDHEN and SYDVKM. CDR3 sequence: CASYGQGGNEQYF. In DNA form, the CDR3 reads TGTGCCAGCTACGGACAGGGCGGCAACGAGCAGTACTTC.